The present TCR beta chain was sequenced within a study of cytomegalovirus exposure and HLA in healthy donors. Overall study results and limits: From TCR beta sequences, most subjects' HLA-A and HLA-B alleles were reportedly predicted accurately. Under in vitro conditions, three CMV-associated chains were confirmed as specific for CMV antigens.

The PCR was carried out with 60 Vbeta primers and 13 Jbeta primers. The assay was immunoSEQ multiplex PCR, and TCRdb's table has in-frame clones only and misses some. The sample has around 140,000 clones, about 87% seen once. This clone has only one observation. The antigen remains unidentified. CDR3 length: 15 amino acids. V gave up 5 bases and J gave up 9 bases, with 17 bases separating them. From germline, CDR1 is MDHEN and CDR2 SYDVKM. This chain uses TRBV28 with TRBJ1-6; a weak D match, TRBD1 (5 bases). The sequenced sample was PBMCs. The clonotype comes from a woman in her thirties in good health and CMV-seronegative. The CDR3 loop is CASSLSIGDGSPLHF. DNA of the CDR3: TGTGCCAGCAGTCTTTCGATAGGGGATGGTTCACCCCTCCACTTT.